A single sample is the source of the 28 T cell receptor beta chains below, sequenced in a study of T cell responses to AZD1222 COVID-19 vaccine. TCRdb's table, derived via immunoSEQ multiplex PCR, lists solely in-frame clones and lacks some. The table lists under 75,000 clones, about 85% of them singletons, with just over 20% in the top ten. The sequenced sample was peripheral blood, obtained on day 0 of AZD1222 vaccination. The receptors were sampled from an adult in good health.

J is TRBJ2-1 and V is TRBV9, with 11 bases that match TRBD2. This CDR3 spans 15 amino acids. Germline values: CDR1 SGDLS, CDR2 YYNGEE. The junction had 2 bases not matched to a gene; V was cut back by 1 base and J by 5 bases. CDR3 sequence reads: CASSVRGLADNEQFF. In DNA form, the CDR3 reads TGTGCCAGCAGCGTACGGGGACTAGCGGACAATGAGCAGTTCTTC.

The CDR3 DNA reads as TGTGCCAGCAGTTCCGGACAGGGGGCGAGCTACGAGCAGTACTTC. Translating gives CASSSGQGASYEQYF. The chain employs TRBV27 and TRBJ2-7, with 11 bases lining up with TRBD1. Looked up from germline, CDR1 is MNHEY and CDR2 is SMNVEV (reference sequence). Unmatched junction bases numbered 5, after V lost 4 bases and J lost 3 bases. CDR3 length equals 15 residues.

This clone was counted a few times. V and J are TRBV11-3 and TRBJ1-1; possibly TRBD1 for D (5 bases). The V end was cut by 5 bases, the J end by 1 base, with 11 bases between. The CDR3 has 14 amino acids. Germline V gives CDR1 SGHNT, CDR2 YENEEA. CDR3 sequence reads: CASSQFTGNTEAFF. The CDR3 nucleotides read TGTGCCAGCAGCCAATTCACAGGGAACACTGAAGCTTTCTTT.

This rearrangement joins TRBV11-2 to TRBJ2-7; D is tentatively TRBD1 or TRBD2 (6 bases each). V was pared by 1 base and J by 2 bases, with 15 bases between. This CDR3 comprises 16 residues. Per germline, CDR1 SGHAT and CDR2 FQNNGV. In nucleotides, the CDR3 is TGTGCCAGCAGCTTAGTGGGGGGCGCGACTACCTACGAGCAGTACTTC. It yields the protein CASSLVGGATTYEQYF.

CDR3 in DNA: TGTGCCACCAGTGTGGGGGGACAGGGGTCAGATACGCAGTATTTT. Encoded protein: CATSVGGQGSDTQYF. This chain connects TRBV24-1 to TRBJ2-3; 10 positions agree with TRBD1. The CDR3 runs to 15 residues. J lost 4 bases, V lost 5 bases, and 5 bases had no gene match. The germline V gene has CDR1 KGHDR and CDR2 SFDVKD.

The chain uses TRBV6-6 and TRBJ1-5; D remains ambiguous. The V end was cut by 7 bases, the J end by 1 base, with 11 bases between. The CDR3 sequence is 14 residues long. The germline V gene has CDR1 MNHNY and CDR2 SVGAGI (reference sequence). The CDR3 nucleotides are TGTGCCAGCACCTTTCACGGGAGCAATCAGCCCCAGCATTTT. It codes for CASTFHGSNQPQHF.

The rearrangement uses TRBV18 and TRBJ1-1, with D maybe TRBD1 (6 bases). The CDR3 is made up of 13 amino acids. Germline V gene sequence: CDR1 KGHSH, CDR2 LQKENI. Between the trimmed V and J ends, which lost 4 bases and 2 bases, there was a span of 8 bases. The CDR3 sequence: CASSLGTNTEAFF. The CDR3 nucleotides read TGTGCCAGCTCACTAGGGACAAACACTGAAGCTTTCTTT.

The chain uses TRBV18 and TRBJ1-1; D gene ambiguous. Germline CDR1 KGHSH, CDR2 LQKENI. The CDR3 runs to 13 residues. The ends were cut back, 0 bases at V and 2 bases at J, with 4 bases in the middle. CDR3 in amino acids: CASSPPTNTEAFF. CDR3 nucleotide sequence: TGTGCCAGCTCACCACCGACAAACACTGAAGCTTTCTTT.

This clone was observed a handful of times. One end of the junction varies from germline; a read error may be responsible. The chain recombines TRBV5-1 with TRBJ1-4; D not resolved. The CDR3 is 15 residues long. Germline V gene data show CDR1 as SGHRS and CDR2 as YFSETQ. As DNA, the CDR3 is TGCGCCAGCCGAGAGGGCGACACCACTAATGAAGAACTGTTTTTT. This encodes CASREGDTTNEELFF.

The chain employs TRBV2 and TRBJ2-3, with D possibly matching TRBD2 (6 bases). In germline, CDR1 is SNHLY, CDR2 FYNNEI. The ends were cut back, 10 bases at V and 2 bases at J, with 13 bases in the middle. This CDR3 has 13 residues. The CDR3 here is CATRTTNTDTQYF. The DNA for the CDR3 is TGTGCCACCCGGACTACGAACACAGATACGCAGTATTTT.

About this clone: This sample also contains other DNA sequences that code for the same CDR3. The CDR3 coding sequence is TGCGCCAGCAGCTTGGCAGGAATGAACACTGAAGCTTTCTTT. Its translation is CASSLAGMNTEAFF. The rearrangement uses TRBV5-1 and TRBJ1-1; D unresolved. The germline CDR1 and CDR2 sequences are SGHRS and YFSETQ. The CDR3 covers 14 residues. V lost 0 bases to trimming and J lost 0 bases, with 6 bases between them. The complete variable domain, with remaining parts taken from reference TRBV5-1 and TRBJ1-1, reads KAGVTQTPRYLIKTRGQQVTLSCSPISGHRSVSWYQQTPGQGLQFLFEYFSETQRNKGNFPGRFSGRQFSNSRSEMNVSTLELGDSALYLCASSLAGMNTEAFFGQGTRLTVV.

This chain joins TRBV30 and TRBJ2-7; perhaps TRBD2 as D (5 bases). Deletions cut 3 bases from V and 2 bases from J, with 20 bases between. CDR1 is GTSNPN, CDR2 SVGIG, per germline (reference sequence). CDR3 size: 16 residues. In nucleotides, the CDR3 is TGTGCCTGGAGCGTCCGTGGTTACGGGAAAACCTACGAGCAGTACTTC. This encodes CAWSVRGYGKTYEQYF.

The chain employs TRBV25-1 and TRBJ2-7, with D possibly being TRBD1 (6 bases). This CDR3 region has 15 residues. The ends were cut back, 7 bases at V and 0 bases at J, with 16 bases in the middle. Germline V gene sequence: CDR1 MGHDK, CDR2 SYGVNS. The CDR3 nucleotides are TGTGCCAGCACCCGAGGCACAGGGAGCTCCTACGAGCAGTACTTC. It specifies CASTRGTGSSYEQYF.

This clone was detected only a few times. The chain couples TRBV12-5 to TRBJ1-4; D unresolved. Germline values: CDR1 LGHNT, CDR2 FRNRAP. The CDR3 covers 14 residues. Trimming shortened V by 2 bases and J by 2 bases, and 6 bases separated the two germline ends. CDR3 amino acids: CASGLTSTNEKLFF. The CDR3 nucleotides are TGTGCTAGTGGTTTGACGTCTACTAATGAAAAACTGTTTTTT.

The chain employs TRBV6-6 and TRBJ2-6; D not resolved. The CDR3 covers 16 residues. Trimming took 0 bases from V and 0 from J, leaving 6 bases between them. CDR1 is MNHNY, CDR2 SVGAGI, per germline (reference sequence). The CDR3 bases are TGTGCCAGCAGTTACTCGAGAGGCTCTGGGGCCAACGTCCTGACTTTC. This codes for CASSYSRGSGANVLTF.

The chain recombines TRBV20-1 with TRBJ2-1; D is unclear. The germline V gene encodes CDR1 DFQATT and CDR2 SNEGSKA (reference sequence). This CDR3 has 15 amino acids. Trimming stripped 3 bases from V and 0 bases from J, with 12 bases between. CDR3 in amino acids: CSASGRQSSYNEQFF. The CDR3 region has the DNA TGCAGTGCTAGTGGGCGGCAGAGCTCCTACAATGAGCAGTTCTTC.

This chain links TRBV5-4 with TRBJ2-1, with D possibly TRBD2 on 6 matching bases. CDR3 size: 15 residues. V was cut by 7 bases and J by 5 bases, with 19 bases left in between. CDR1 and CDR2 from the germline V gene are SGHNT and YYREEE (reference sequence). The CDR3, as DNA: TGTGCCAGCGGAGGGGACGGAGATGGGCACAATGAGCAGTTCTTC. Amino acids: CASGGDGDGHNEQFF.

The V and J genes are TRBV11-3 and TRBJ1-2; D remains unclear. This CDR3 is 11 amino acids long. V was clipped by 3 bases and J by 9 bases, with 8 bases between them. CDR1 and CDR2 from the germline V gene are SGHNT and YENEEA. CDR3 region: CASSLKTCYTF. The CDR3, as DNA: TGTGCCAGCAGCTTGAAAACGTGCTACACCTTC. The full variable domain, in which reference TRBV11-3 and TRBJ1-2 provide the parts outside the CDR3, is EAGVVQSPRYKIIEKKQPVAFWCNPISGHNTLYWYLQNLGQGPELLIRYENEEAVDDSQLPKDRFSAERLKGVDSTLKIQPAELGDSAVYLCASSLKTCYTFGSGTRLTVV.

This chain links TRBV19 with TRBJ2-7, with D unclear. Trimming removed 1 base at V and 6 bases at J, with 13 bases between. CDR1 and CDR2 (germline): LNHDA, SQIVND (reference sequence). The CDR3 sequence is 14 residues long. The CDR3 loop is CASSIGGSSTEQYF. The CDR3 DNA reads TGTGCCAGTAGTATAGGGGGTTCATCCACCGAGCAGTACTTC.

CDR3 DNA sequence: TGTGCCATCAGTGAGGTCAGGGGCGGTTCACCCCTCCACTTT. The encoded protein is CAISEVRGGSPLHF. V is TRBV10-3 and J is TRBJ1-6; D might be TRBD1 (6 bases). Germline V gene data show CDR1 as ENHRY and CDR2 as SYGVKD. The CDR3 runs to 14 residues. The germline V and J ends were trimmed by 2 bases and 9 bases, with 11 bases remaining between them.

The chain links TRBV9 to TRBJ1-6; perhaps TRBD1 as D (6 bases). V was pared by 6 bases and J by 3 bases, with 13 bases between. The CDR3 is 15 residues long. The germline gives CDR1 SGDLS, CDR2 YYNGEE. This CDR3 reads CASTQQDSYNSPLHF. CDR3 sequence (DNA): TGTGCCAGCACCCAGCAGGACAGCTATAATTCACCCCTCCACTTT.

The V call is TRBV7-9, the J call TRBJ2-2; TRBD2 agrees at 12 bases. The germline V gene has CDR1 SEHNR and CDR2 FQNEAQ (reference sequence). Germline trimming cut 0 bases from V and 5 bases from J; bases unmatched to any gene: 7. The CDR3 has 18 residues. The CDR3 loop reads CASSLAGLAGLGTGELFF. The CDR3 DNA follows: TGTGCCAGCAGCTTAGCGGGACTAGCGGGCCTGGGGACCGGGGAGCTGTTTTTT. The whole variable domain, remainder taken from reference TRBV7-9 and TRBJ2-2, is DTGVSQNPRHKITKRGQNVTFRCDPISEHNRLYWYRQTLGQGPEFLTYFQNEAQLEKSRLLSDRFSAERPKGSFSTLEIQRTEQGDSAMYLCASSLAGLAGLGTGELFFGEGSRLTVL.

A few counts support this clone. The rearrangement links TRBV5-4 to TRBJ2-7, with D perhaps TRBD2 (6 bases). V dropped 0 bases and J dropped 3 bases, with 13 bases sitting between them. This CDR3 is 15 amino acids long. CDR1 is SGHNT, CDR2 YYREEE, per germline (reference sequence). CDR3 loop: CASSLDGGLHYEQYF. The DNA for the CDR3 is TGTGCCAGCAGCTTGGACGGGGGATTACACTACGAGCAGTACTTC.

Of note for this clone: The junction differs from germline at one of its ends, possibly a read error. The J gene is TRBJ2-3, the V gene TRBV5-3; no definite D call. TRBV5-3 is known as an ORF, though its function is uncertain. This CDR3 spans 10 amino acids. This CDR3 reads CARTITTQYF. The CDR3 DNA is TGTGCTAGAACTATAACCACGCAGTATTTT.

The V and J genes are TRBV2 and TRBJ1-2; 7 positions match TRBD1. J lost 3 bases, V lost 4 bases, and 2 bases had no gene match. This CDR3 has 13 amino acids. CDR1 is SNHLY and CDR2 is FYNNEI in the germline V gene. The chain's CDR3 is CASSAGGYYGYTF. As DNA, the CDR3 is TGTGCCAGCAGTGCAGGGGGATACTATGGCTACACCTTC.

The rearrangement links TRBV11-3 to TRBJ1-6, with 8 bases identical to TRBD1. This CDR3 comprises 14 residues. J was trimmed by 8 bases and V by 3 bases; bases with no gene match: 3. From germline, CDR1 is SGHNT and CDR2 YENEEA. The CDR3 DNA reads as TGTGCCAGCAGCTTCGACAGGGGTGATTCACCCCTCCACTTT. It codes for CASSFDRGDSPLHF.

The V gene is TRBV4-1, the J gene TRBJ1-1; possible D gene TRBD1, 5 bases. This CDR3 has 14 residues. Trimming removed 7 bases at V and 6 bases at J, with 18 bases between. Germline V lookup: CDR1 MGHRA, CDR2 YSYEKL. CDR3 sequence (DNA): TGCGCCAGCAACCGTGAGGGGCTTGCGTCTGAAGCTTTCTTT. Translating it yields CASNREGLASEAFF.

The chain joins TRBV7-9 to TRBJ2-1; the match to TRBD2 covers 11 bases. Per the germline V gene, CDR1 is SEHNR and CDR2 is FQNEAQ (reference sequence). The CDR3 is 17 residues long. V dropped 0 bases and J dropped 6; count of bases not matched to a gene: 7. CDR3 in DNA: TGTGCCAGCAGCTTAGCGCTCCTAGCGGGAGGACCCAATGAGCAGTTCTTC. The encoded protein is CASSLALLAGGPNEQFF.